These T cell receptor beta chains were read from a single sample in a study of PD-1 blockade in classical Hodgkin lymphoma. Sequencing was performed with immunoSEQ multiplex PCR; in TCRdb, only in-frame clones are kept and a portion is missing. The sample has tens of thousands of clones, roughly 89% seen once. The source material was peripheral blood mononuclear cells (PBMCs), sampled before the second cycle of nivolumab. The receptors were gathered from a human donor with classical Hodgkin lymphoma. Each CDR3 is given with its conserved first and last residue. The order of the fields is V gene, J gene, CDR3 protein.

>TRBV10-3|TRBJ1-6
CAISGGTDNSPLHF
>TRBV6-1|TRBJ2-1
CATSWASYEQFF
>TRBV5-1|TRBJ2-5
CASSLGRSSVQETQYF
>TRBV7-2|TRBJ2-5
CASSPRTGPKKTQYF
>TRBV4-2|TRBJ2-7
CASSQDGESYEQYF
>TRBV28|TRBJ2-7
CASSFSEWGVSEQYF
>TRBV5-4|TRBJ1-4
CASSRGRAEATNEKLFF
>TRBV6-1|TRBJ2-7
CASFHRQALEQYF
>TRBV2|TRBJ2-1
CASSDSALAGVNNEQFF
>TRBV27|TRBJ1-1
CASSLNWVGRGSTEAFF
>TRBV4-1|TRBJ1-6
CASSSQGGSSYNSPLHF
>TRBV2|TRBJ2-5
CASSGGKETQYF
>TRBV11-1|TRBJ2-1
CASSSSSGGGNEQFF
>TRBV6-5|TRBJ1-2
CASSYDRSYGYTF
>TRBV7-9|TRBJ2-5
CASSFVAEETQYF
>TRBV27|TRBJ2-7
CASSLSDRSYEQYF
>TRBV28|TRBJ2-1
CASGEGRNEQFF